The 25 T cell receptor beta chains in this list originate from one sample, sequenced in a study of post-analysis software for immune sequencing data. Study results and caveats: The study found TRBV5-6, TRBV5-1 and TRBV20-1 among 4 or 5 TRBV segments more frequent in patients than controls.

Antigens for these TCRs are unknown. TCR beta cDNA libraries had unique molecular identifiers. Using its own MiXCR run on the PCR reads, TCRdb lists one record per CDR3 protein. The sample holds some 890,000 distinct CDR3 sequences; around 53% are singletons and the top ten take approximately 4.2%. The specimen was blood. These receptors were taken from a girl aged 10-17 years with multiple sclerosis.

V is TRBV29-1 and J is TRBJ1-2; D perhaps matches TRBD1 (5 bases). CDR3 length: 14 amino acids. Germline V gene sequence: CDR1 SQVTM, CDR2 ANQGSEA. Trimming pared 1 base from V and 5 bases from J, leaving 14 bases between. The CDR3 nucleotides are TGCAGCGTTGAAGGGGCAGGGTCGGGTTATGGCTACACCTTC. Residues: CSVEGAGSGYGYTF.

This rearrangement joins TRBV25-1 to TRBJ2-4, with 10 nucleotides matching TRBD1. The V gene's germline CDR1 is MGHDK and CDR2 SYGVNS. V lost 5 bases and J lost 7; bases outside the gene matches: 8. The CDR3 totals 15 residues. The CDR3 nucleotides read TGTGCCAGCAGTCCCCCCCCGGACAGGGGGAACATTCAGTACTTC. This translates into CASSPPPDRGNIQYF.

This chain joins TRBV6-1 and TRBJ2-1; 12 bases align to TRBD2. Germline CDR1 reads MNHNS; CDR2 reads SASEGT. The CDR3 consists of 18 residues. J was trimmed by 5 bases and V by 10 bases; bases with no gene match: 18. CDR3 sequence reads: CAMEQRLAGDTLNNEQFF. In DNA, the CDR3 is TGTGCCATGGAACAAAGACTAGCGGGAGACACCCTAAACAATGAGCAGTTCTTC.

The gene calls are TRBV12-3 or TRBV12-4 and TRBJ2-5, with TRBD2 matching over 8 bases. J gave up 11 bases and V 9 bases, and 17 bases lay outside the gene matches. This CDR3 contains 14 residues. The CDR3 protein is CASHYGGGWGEQYF. In nucleotides, the CDR3 is TGTGCCAGTCATTACGGGGGGGGTTGGGGAGAGCAGTACTTC.

The chain has TRBV6-5 and TRBJ2-1; 14 positions agree with TRBD2. The CDR3 contains 20 residues. V dropped 0 bases and J dropped 6; count of bases not matched to a gene: 13. The germline gives CDR1 MNHEY, CDR2 SVGAGI. CDR3 bases: TGTGCCAGCAGTTACTCGGGAGGACTAGCGGGAGGCCGGAGGGGCAATGAGCAGTTCTTC. This translates into CASSYSGGLAGGRRGNEQFF.

The V and J genes are TRBV7-2 and TRBJ2-3; possibly TRBD2 for D (5 bases). The V gene's germline CDR1 is SGHTA and CDR2 FQGNSA. Trimming removed 10 bases from V and 0 bases from J, with 11 bases in between. This CDR3 region has 13 residues. The CDR3 region is CAIGRTSTDTQYF. CDR3 nucleotide sequence: TGTGCCATCGGAAGGACTAGCACAGATACGCAGTATTTT.

The chain couples TRBV3-1 to TRBJ2-1, with TRBD2 matching 14 bases. Trimming at V came to 4 bases and at J to 3 bases, leaving 8 bases not matched to a gene. Per the germline V gene, CDR1 is LGHDT and CDR2 is YNNKEL (reference sequence). The CDR3 length is 18 residues. The CDR3 DNA reads TGTGCCAGCAGCCGACTAGCGGGGGGGCCCTCGTACTACAATGAGCAGTTCTTC. Residues: CASSRLAGGPSYYNEQFF.

This chain links TRBV5-1 with TRBJ2-7; D is perhaps TRBD1 (5 bases). This CDR3 spans 15 amino acids. Looked up from germline, CDR1 is SGHRS and CDR2 is YFSETQ. V was trimmed by 6 bases and J by 0 bases, leaving 16 bases between them. The CDR3 DNA is TGCGCCAGCACTTCGACAGAGATCAGCTCCTACGAGCAGTACTTC. This gives the protein CASTSTEISSYEQYF.

The chain has TRBV20-1 and TRBJ2-5; 7 bases map to TRBD2. Germline V lookup: CDR1 DFQATT, CDR2 SNEGSKA (reference sequence). V gave up 5 bases and J gave up 11 bases; unmatched junction bases: 11. This CDR3 spans 12 amino acids. CDR3 sequence: CSAARTSMEQYF. DNA for the CDR3: TGCAGTGCTGCCCGGACTAGTATGGAGCAGTACTTC.

This chain uses TRBV6-5 with TRBJ1-1; TRBD1 matches at 7 bases. The CDR3 length is 14 residues. After removal of 5 bases from V and 7 bases from J, the junction contained 10 bases not matched to a gene. The germline V gene encodes CDR1 MNHEY and CDR2 SVGAGI. The CDR3 protein is CASSPFTGAGEAFF. CDR3 in DNA: TGTGCCAGCAGTCCATTTACAGGGGCGGGTGAAGCTTTCTTT.

CDR3 nucleotides: TGTGCCAGCAGCCCGGGATTTGGTACGCAGTATTTT. Translating it yields CASSPGFGTQYF. The chain employs TRBV7-6 and TRBJ2-3; D may be TRBD2 (5 bases). Trimming took off 5 bases at V and 8 bases at J, with 11 bases between the two ends. The CDR3 totals 12 residues. Germline CDR1 reads SGHVS; CDR2 reads FNYEAQ. Looking up the rest from reference TRBV7-6 and TRBJ2-3 gives the full variable domain: GAGVSQSPRYKVTKRGQDVALRCDPISGHVSLYWYRQALGQGPEFLTYFNYEAQQDKSGLPNDRFSAERPEGSISTLTIQRTEQRDSAMYRCASSPGFGTQYFGPGTRLTVL.

The V call is TRBV10-3, the J call TRBJ2-7, with 8 bases that match TRBD2. J gave up 2 bases and V 10 bases, and 16 bases lay outside the gene matches. This CDR3 is built from 16 residues. Germline V gives CDR1 ENHRY, CDR2 SYGVKD. The CDR3 sequence is CATSSVGAGGPYEQYF. In nucleotides, the CDR3 is TGTGCCACCTCATCGGTGGGTGCGGGGGGTCCCTACGAGCAGTACTTC.

V gene TRBV29-1 combines with J gene TRBJ2-3, with TRBD2 matching 14 bases. The CDR3 covers 14 residues. V dropped 8 bases and J dropped 6; count of bases not matched to a gene: 7. CDR1 is SQVTM and CDR2 is ANQGSEA in the germline V gene. CDR3 nucleotides: TGCAGCACGAGACTAGCGGGAGGGCCGGATACGCAGTATTTT. Translating it yields CSTRLAGGPDTQYF.

The chain carries TRBV29-1 and TRBJ2-1; tentative D call: TRBD1 (6 bases). The CDR3 is made up of 18 amino acids. Germline loops: CDR1 SQVTM, CDR2 ANQGSEA. Trimming removed 7 bases from V and 7 bases from J, with 32 bases in between. CDR3 loop: CSATRGRISDPSGNEQFF. CDR3 nucleotide sequence: TGCAGCGCAACCAGGGGTAGGATTAGCGACCCGAGCGGTAATGAGCAGTTCTTC.

The J gene is TRBJ1-2, the V gene TRBV7-9, with D maybe TRBD1 (6 bases). There are 18 residues in the CDR3. Between the trimmed V and J ends, which lost 4 bases and 4 bases, there was a span of 25 bases. Germline loops: CDR1 SEHNR, CDR2 FQNEAQ (reference sequence). The CDR3 sequence: CASSSSDPGQPGVYGYTF. The DNA of the CDR3 is TGTGCCAGCAGCTCTAGTGATCCGGGACAACCGGGAGTCTATGGCTACACCTTC.

The chain combines TRBV5-6 with TRBJ1-5, with D hard to call. CDR1 and CDR2 (germline): SGHDT, YYEEEE. The CDR3 contains 14 residues. V gave up 1 base and J gave up 7 bases, with 12 bases separating them. This chain's CDR3 is CASSLRGNEQPQHF. The CDR3 DNA reads TGTGCCAGCAGCTTGCGGGGAAACGAGCAGCCCCAGCATTTT.

This chain joins TRBV20-1 and TRBJ2-5; D is uncertain. V lost 1 base, J lost 5 bases, and 11 bases lay in between. This CDR3 comprises 13 residues. Germline CDR1 DFQATT, CDR2 SNEGSKA (reference sequence). CDR3 DNA sequence: TGCAGTGCTAGAGTAGGGCTCGGGGAGACCCAGTACTTC. It translates to CSARVGLGETQYF.

V is TRBV7-8 and J is TRBJ2-5, with TRBD2 matching 10 bases. V shed 5 bases, J shed 3 bases, and the junction held 9 bases outside the gene matches. This CDR3 comprises 16 residues. CDR1 is SGHVS and CDR2 is FQNEAQ in the germline V gene. CDR3 sequence: CASSPRRLAGEETQYF. Written as DNA, the CDR3 is TGTGCCAGCAGCCCTAGACGGCTAGCGGGGGAAGAGACCCAGTACTTC. Using reference TRBV7-8 and TRBJ2-5 for the parts outside the CDR3, the full variable domain is GAGVSQSPRYKVAKRGQDVALRCDPISGHVSLFWYQQALGQGPEFLTYFQNEAQLDKSGLPSDRFFAERPEGSVSTLKIQRTQQEDSAVYLCASSPRRLAGEETQYFGPGTRLLVL.

The chain recombines TRBV5-1 with TRBJ2-1; 10 bases fit TRBD2. The J call is uncertain, as TRBJ2-7 better fits the DNA end. In germline, CDR1 is SGHRS, CDR2 YFSETQ. The CDR3 covers 15 residues. The CDR3 DNA sequence: TGCGCCAGCAGCTCTAGCGGGGGCTCCTACAATGAGCAGTACTTC. This codes for CASSSSGGSYNEQYF.

The CDR3 nucleotides are TGTGCCAGCAGCTCGGGACGGGTGAACACTGAAGCTTTCTTT. This gives the protein CASSSGRVNTEAFF. The chain uses TRBV7-6 and TRBJ1-1; tentatively, D is TRBD1 (5 bases). Germline loops: CDR1 SGHVS, CDR2 FNYEAQ. The CDR3 has 14 residues. Trimming pared 4 bases from V and 0 bases from J, leaving 9 bases between.

This clonotype came up a few times. The chain has TRBV7-2 and TRBJ2-1, with D hard to call. V was pared by 0 bases and J by 8 bases, with 5 bases between. Per germline, CDR1 SGHTA and CDR2 FQGNSA. The length of the CDR3 is 12 residues. The CDR3 DNA is TGTGCCAGCAGCTTAGCCAGATATGAGCAGTTCTTC. This encodes CASSLARYEQFF.

This clonotype was seen more than once but under ten times. The chain is built from TRBV5-1 and TRBJ2-5, with D unclear. Per germline, CDR1 SGHRS and CDR2 YFSETQ. The CDR3 consists of 14 residues. With 4 bases removed from V and 4 bases from J, the gap between germline ends came to 14 bases. CDR3 residues: CASSRALTGETQYF. The CDR3 DNA reads as TGCGCCAGCAGCCGAGCTCTAACGGGAGAGACCCAGTACTTC.

The CDR3 DNA follows: TGTGCCAGCAGTAAGTGGGAGGGCGCCTATCAGCCCCAGCATTTT. Its protein is CASSKWEGAYQPQHF. This chain connects TRBV2 to TRBJ1-5, with no clear D. CDR3 length: 15 amino acids. CDR1 and CDR2 from the germline V gene are SNHLY and FYNNEI. Trimming left V 5 bases short and J 5 bases short, with 16 bases between.

J is TRBJ1-1 and V is TRBV10-3; D unclear. The CDR3 is 11 amino acids. CDR1 and CDR2 (germline): ENHRY, SYGVKD. The V gene lost 4 bases and the J gene lost 4 bases, with 4 bases spanning the gap. The CDR3 sequence: CAISGGTEAFF. The DNA for the CDR3 is TGTGCCATCAGTGGGGGCACTGAAGCTTTCTTT.

There are a few counts of this clonotype. The chain has TRBV4-2 and TRBJ1-4; D is uncertain. The CDR3 length is 16 residues. V dropped 0 bases and J dropped 2 bases, with 10 bases sitting between them. CDR1 LGHNA and CDR2 YNFKEQ come from the germline V gene. The CDR3 loop reads CASSQEFRRTNEKLFF. The CDR3 DNA sequence: TGTGCCAGCAGCCAAGAGTTCCGGAGGACTAATGAAAAACTGTTTTTT.